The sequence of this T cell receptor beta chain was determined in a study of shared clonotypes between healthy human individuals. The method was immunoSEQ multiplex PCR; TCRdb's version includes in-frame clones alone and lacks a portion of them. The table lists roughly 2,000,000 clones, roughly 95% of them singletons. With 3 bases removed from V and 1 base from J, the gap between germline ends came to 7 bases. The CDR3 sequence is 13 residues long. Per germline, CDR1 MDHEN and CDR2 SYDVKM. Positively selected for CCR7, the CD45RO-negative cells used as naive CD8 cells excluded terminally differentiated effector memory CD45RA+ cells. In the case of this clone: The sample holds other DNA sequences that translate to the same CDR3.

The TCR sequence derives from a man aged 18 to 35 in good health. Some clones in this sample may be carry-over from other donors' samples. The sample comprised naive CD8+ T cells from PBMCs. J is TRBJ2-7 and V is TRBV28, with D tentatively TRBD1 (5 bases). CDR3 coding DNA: TGTGCCAGCAGTTTCAGGGATTCCTACGAGCAGTACTTC. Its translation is CASSFRDSYEQYF.